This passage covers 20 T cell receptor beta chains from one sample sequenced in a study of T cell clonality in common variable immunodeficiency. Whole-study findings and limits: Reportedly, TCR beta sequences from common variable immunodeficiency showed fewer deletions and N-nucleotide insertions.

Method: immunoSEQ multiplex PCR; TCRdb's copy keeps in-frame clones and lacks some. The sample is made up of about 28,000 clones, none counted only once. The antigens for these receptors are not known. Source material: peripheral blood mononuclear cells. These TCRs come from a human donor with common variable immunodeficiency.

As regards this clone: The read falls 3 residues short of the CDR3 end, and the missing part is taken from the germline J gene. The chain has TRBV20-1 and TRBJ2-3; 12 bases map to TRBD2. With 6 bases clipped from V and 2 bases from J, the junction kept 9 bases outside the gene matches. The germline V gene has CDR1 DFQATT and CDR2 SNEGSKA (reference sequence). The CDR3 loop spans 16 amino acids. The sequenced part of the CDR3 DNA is TGCAGTGCACATCTTCTAGCGGGGGGGACCACAGATACG. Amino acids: CSAHLLAGGTTDT. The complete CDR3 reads CSAHLLAGGTTDTQYF.

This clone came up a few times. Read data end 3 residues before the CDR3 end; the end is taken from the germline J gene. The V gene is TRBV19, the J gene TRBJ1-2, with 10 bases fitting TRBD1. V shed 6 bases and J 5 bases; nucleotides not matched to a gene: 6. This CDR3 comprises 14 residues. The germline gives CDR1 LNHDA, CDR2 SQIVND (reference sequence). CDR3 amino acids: CASSPDRGQYGYTF. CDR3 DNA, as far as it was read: TGTGCCAGTAGCCCCGACAGGGGGCAATATGGC.

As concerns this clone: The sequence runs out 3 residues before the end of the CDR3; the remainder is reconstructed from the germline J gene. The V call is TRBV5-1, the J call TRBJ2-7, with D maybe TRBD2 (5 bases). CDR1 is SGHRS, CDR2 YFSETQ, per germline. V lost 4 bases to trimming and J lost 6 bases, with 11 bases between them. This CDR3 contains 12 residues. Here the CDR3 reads CASSEGSIEQYF. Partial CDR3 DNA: TGCGCCAGCAGCGAGGGTTCCATCGAG.

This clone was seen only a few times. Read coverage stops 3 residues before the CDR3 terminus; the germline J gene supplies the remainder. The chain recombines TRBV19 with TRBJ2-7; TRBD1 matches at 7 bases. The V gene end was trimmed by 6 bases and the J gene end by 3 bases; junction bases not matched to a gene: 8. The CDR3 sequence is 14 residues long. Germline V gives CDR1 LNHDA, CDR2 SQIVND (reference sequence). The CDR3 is CASSRQGPFYEQYF. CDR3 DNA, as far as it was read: TGTGCCAGTAGCAGACAGGGTCCCTTCTACGAG.

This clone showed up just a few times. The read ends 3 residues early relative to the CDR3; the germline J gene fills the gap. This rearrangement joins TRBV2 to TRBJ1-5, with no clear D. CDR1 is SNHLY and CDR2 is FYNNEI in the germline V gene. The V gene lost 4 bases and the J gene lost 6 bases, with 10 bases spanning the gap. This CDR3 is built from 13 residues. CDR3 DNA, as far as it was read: TGTGCCAGCAGTGTAGGGTTTGGTCAGCCC. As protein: CASSVGFGQP. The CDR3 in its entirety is CASSVGFGQPQHF.

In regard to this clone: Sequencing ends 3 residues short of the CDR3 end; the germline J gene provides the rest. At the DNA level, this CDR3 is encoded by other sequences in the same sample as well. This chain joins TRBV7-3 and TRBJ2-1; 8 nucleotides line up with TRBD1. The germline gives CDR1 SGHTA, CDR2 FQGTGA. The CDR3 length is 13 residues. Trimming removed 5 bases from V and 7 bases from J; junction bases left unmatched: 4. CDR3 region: CASSLGQGNEQFF. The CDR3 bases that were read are TGTGCCAGCAGCCTCGGACAGGGAAATGAG.

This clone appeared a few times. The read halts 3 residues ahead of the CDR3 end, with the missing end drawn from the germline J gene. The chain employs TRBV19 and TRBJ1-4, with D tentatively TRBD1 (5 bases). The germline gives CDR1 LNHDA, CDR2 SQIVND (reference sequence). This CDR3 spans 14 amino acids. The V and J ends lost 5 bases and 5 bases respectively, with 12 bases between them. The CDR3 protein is CASSRAGLNEKLFF. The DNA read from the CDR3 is TGTGCCAGTAGTCGGGCAGGGTTAAATGAAAAA.

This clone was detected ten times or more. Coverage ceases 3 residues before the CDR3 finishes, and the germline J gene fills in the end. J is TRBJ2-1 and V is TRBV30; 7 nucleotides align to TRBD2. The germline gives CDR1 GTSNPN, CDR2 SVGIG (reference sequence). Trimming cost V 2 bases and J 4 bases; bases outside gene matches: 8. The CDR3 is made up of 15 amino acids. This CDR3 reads CAWSNGLGAYNEQFF. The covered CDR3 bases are TGTGCCTGGAGTAATGGACTAGGCGCGTACAATGAG.

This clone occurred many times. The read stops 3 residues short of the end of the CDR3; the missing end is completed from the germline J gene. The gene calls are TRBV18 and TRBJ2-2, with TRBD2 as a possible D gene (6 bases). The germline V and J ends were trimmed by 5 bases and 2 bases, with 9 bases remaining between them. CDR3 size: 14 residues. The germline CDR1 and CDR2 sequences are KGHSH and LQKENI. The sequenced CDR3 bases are TGTGCCAGCTCAGGGGACTCCAACACCGGGGAG. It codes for CASSGDSNTGE. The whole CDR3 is CASSGDSNTGELFF.

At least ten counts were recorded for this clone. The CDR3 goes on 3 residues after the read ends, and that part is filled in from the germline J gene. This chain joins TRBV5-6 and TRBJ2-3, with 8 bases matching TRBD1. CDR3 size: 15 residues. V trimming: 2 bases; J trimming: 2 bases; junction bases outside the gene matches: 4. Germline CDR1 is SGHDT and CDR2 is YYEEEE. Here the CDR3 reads CASSFRDRYTDTQYF. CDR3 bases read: TGTGCCAGCAGCTTCAGGGACAGGTACACAGATACG.

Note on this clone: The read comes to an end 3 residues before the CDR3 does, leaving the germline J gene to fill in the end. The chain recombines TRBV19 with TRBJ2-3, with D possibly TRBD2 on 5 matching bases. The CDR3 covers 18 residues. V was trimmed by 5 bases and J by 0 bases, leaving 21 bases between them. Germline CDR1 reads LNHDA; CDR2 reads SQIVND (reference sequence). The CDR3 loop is CASSYYPLAYLSTDTQYF. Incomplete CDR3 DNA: TGTGCCAGTAGTTACTACCCCCTAGCCTACCTGAGCACAGATACG.

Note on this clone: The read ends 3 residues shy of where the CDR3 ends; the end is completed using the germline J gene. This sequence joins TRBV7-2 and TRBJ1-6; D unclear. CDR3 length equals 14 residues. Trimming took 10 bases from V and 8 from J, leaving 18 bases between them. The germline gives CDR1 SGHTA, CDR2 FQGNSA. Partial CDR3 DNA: TGTGCCACCCCGGTAGGGCCTGGAGATTCACCC. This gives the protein CATPVGPGDSP. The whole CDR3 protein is CATPVGPGDSPLHF.

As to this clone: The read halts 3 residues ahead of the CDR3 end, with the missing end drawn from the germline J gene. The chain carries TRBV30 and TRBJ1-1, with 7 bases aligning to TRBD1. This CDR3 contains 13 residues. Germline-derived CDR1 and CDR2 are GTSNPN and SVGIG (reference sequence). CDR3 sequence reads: CAWGEKGARRAFF. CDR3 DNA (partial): TGTGCCTGGGGGGAAAAGGGGGCCCGCCGG. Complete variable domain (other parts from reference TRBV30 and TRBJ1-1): SQTIHQWPATLVQPVGSPLSLECTVEGTSNPNLYWYRQAAGRGLQLLFYSVGIGQISSEVPQNLSASRPQDRQFILSSKKLLLSDSGFYLCAWGEKGARRAFFGQGTRLTVV.

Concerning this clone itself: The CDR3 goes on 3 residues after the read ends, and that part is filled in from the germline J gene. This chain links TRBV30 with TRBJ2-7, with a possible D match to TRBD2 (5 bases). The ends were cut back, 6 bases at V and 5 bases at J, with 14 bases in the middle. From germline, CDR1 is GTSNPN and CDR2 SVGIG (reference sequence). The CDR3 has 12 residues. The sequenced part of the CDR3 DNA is TGTGCCTGCGCGACATTCGGGGACGAG. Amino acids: CACATFGDE. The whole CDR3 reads CACATFGDEQYF.

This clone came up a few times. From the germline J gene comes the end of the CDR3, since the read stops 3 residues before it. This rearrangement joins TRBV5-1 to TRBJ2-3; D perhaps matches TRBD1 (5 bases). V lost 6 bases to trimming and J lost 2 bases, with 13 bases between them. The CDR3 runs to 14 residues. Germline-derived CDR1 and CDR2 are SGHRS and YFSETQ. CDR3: CASKGIAFTDTQYF. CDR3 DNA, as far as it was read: TGCGCCAGCAAGGGGATAGCTTTCACAGATACG.

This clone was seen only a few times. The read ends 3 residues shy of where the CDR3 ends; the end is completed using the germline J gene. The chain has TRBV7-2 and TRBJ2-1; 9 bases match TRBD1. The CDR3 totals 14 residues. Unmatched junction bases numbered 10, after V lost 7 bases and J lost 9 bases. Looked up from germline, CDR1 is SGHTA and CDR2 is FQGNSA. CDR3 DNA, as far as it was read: TGTGCCAGCAACTCCGGACAGGGGCAAGGTGAG. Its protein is CASNSGQGQGE. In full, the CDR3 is CASNSGQGQGEQFF.

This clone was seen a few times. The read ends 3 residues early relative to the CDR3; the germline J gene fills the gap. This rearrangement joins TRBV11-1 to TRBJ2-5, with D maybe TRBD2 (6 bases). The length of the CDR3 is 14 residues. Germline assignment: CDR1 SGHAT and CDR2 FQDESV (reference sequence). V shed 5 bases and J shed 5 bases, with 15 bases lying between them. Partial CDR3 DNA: TGTGCCAGCAGCCCCCGACTAGGGTGGGAGACC. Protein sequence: CASSPRLGWET. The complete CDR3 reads CASSPRLGWETQYF. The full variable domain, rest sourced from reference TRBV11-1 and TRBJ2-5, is EAEVAQSPRYKITEKSQAVAFWCDPISGHATLYWYRQILGQGPELLVQFQDESVVDDSQLPKDRFSAERLKGVDSTLKIQPAELGDSAMYLCASSPRLGWETQYFGPGTRLLVL.

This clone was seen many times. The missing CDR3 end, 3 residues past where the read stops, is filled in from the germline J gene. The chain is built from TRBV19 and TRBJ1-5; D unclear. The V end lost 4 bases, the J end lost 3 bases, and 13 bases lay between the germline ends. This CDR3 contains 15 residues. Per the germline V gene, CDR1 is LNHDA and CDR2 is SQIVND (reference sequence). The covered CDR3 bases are TGTGCCAGTAGTAAGCCCCGGTCCAACAATCAGCCC. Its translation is CASSKPRSNNQP. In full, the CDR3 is CASSKPRSNNQPQHF.

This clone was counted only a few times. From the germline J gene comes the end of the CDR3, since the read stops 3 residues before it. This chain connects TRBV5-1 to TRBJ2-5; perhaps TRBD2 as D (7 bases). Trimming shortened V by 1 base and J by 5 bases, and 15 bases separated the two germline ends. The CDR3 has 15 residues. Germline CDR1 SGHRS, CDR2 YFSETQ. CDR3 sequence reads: CASSLRGGAGETQYF. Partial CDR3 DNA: TGCGCCAGCAGCTTGCGAGGGGGGGCAGGGGAGACC.

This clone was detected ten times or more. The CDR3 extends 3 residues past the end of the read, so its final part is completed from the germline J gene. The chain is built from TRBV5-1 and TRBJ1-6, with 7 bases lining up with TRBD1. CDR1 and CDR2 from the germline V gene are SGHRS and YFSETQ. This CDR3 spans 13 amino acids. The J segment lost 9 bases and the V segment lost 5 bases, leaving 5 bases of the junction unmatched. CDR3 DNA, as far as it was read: TGCGCCAGCAGTAGGGGGCAGGGTTCACCC. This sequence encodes CASSRGQGSP. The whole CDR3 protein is CASSRGQGSPLHF. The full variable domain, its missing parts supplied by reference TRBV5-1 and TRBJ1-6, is KAGVTQTPRYLIKTRGQQVTLSCSPISGHRSVSWYQQTPGQGLQFLFEYFSETQRNKGNFPGRFSGRQFSNSRSEMNVSTLELGDSALYLCASSRGQGSPLHFGNGTRLTVT.